What follows describes a single T cell receptor (beta chain). The antigen remains unidentified. The data derive from a study of T cell responses to AZD1222 COVID-19 vaccine. Looking at the study overall: Pooling was applied to second doses at about 4 or about 12 weeks. Study outcomes and limitations: Donors were mostly white British, more females; clonal diversity possibly underestimated. Recipients of two AZD1222 doses showed rising Spike-specific TCR breadth and depth.

Using immunoSEQ multiplex PCR, the repertoire was profiled, and TCRdb retains in-frame clones only, with some absent. The sample holds about 190,000 clones, 80% to 95% seen once. Germline CDR1 and CDR2: MDHEN and SYDVKM. CDR3 length: 12 residues. Trimming removed 2 bases from V and 4 bases from J, with 2 bases in between. This sequence joins TRBV28 and TRBJ2-2; D unresolved. This clonotype originated in an adult in good health. Sample: peripheral blood, taken on day 0 of AZD1222 vaccination. CDR3 nucleotides: TGTGCCAGCAGTTTACTCACCGGGGAGCTGTTTTTT. Amino acid sequence: CASSLLTGELFF.